A single sample gave rise to the 19 T cell receptor beta chains below, sequenced in a study of CD8 T cells in ankylosing spondylitis. TCRdb reanalysed the 5' RACE reads using MiXCR and keeps one entry per CDR3 protein. The top ten hold under 20% of the sample, which has more than 600,000 distinct CDR3 sequences, 15% to 20% seen once. Antigens of these TCRs are unknown. Findings of the study overall: A motif of eight or nine highly homologous TCR beta variants was seen as apparently characteristic of ankylosing spondylitis blood.

What was sequenced was blood, either unsorted or a sorted T cell fraction (not recorded which). These receptor sequences come from a male donor with ankylosing spondylitis.

This clonotype occurred a few times. The gene calls are TRBV20-1 and TRBJ1-2; 8 nucleotides align to TRBD1. The junction had 16 bases not matched to a gene; V was cut back by 6 bases and J by 7 bases. Germline assignment: CDR1 DFQATT and CDR2 SNEGSKA (reference sequence). The CDR3 consists of 15 residues. The CDR3 nucleotides read TGCAGTGCCGACAGGGGAGGACGGGGCGGCGGTGGCTACACCTTC. Its translation: CSADRGGRGGGGYTF.

Many counts were recorded for this clonotype. The CDR3 bases are TGCGCCAGCAGCCCCTGGGTCAGGGGTACTGTGGATGAGCAGTTCTTC. Translated: CASSPWVRGTVDEQFF. The chain carries TRBV5-1 and TRBJ2-1; tentatively, D is TRBD1 (6 bases). V dropped 4 bases and J dropped 8 bases, with 22 bases sitting between them. CDR1 and CDR2 (germline): SGHRS, YFSETQ. The CDR3 length is 16 residues.

DNA of the CDR3: TGCGCCAGCAGCCCGTCCCCGATTCGGGCGATCTATGGCTACACCTTC. This sequence encodes CASSPSPIRAIYGYTF. This rearrangement joins TRBV5-1 to TRBJ1-2; D not resolved. With 4 bases removed from V and 4 bases from J, the gap between germline ends came to 20 bases. This CDR3 contains 16 residues. The germline gives CDR1 SGHRS, CDR2 YFSETQ.

This clonotype was found a few times. V and J are TRBV4-1 and TRBJ1-2, with unresolved D. CDR3 size: 13 residues. The germline V gene has CDR1 MGHRA and CDR2 YSYEKL. The ends were cut back, 2 bases at V and 5 bases at J, with 9 bases in the middle. CDR3 sequence: CASSQNLGYGYTF. CDR3 sequence (DNA): TGCGCCAGCAGCCAAAATCTGGGATATGGCTACACCTTC.

The chain links TRBV5-1 to TRBJ2-5; 11 positions match TRBD1. V shed 4 bases, J shed 5 bases, and the junction held 4 bases outside the gene matches. The CDR3 totals 14 residues. Germline V gene data show CDR1 as SGHRS and CDR2 as YFSETQ. This CDR3 is CASSRTGGRETQYF. Written as DNA, the CDR3 is TGCGCCAGCAGCAGGACAGGGGGCCGGGAGACCCAGTACTTC.

This chain uses TRBV7-9 with TRBJ2-7; 9 nucleotides align to TRBD1. Germline trimming cut 4 bases from V and 5 bases from J; bases unmatched to any gene: 6. Germline CDR1 reads SEHNR; CDR2 reads FQNEAQ (reference sequence). The CDR3 extends over 14 amino acids. CDR3 DNA: TGTGCCAGCAGCTGGGGACAGGGTGACGACGAGCAGTACTTC. The encoded protein is CASSWGQGDDEQYF.

V and J are TRBV5-1 and TRBJ2-3; D remains unclear. Trimming removed 7 bases at V and 2 bases at J, with 14 bases between. Per germline, CDR1 SGHRS and CDR2 YFSETQ. CDR3 length equals 14 residues. The CDR3 reads CASASLPATDTQYF. The CDR3 DNA is TGCGCCAGCGCATCCCTCCCGGCCACAGATACGCAGTATTTT.

There are a few counts of this clonotype. This chain joins TRBV20-1 and TRBJ2-7; tentatively, D is TRBD1 (5 bases). The V gene lost 2 bases and the J gene lost 7 bases, with 15 bases spanning the gap. The germline CDR1 and CDR2 sequences are DFQATT and SNEGSKA (reference sequence). The CDR3 loop spans 13 amino acids. This CDR3 reads CSARPTALREQYF. Here the CDR3 DNA reads TGCAGTGCTAGACCGACAGCCTTACGGGAGCAGTACTTC.

This clonotype has just a few counts. Here the CDR3 reads CASRPFLGSYEQYF. The CDR3 coding sequence is TGTGCCAGTAGGCCATTCCTAGGGTCCTACGAGCAGTACTTC. The chain joins TRBV19 to TRBJ2-7, with D unresolved. Germline assignment: CDR1 LNHDA and CDR2 SQIVND (reference sequence). Trimming stripped 6 bases from V and 1 base from J, with 13 bases between. The CDR3 runs to 14 residues.

This rearrangement joins TRBV14 to TRBJ2-1, with a tentative D call TRBD2 (5 bases). This CDR3 has 17 residues. Trimming took 1 base from V and 9 from J, leaving 22 bases between them. From germline, CDR1 is SGHDN and CDR2 FVKESK. Written as DNA, the CDR3 is TGTGCCAGCAGCCAAGTGAGAGACGGGCCCCCACGGGGTGAGCAGTTCTTC. Translated: CASSQVRDGPPRGEQFF. The full variable domain, in which reference TRBV14 and TRBJ2-1 provide the parts outside the CDR3, is EAGVTQFPSHSVIEKGQTVTLRCDPISGHDNLYWYRRVMGKEIKFLLHFVKESKQDESGMPNNRFLAERTGGTYSTLKVQPAELEDSGVYFCASSQVRDGPPRGEQFFGPGTRLTVL.

The chain couples TRBV11-3 to TRBJ1-6; D gene unclear. Trimming took 5 bases from V and 6 from J, leaving 5 bases between them. Germline values: CDR1 SGHNT, CDR2 YENEEA. This CDR3 spans 12 amino acids. CDR3 sequence (DNA): TGTGCCAGCAGCCGACTTAATTCACCCCTCCACTTT. This gives the protein CASSRLNSPLHF.

This clonotype turned up a few times. The chain is built from TRBV7-8 and TRBJ2-1; D possibly corresponds to TRBD1 (6 bases). The CDR3 extends over 15 amino acids. In germline, CDR1 is SGHVS, CDR2 FQNEAQ. Trimming took off 5 bases at V and 4 bases at J, with 15 bases between the two ends. The CDR3 DNA sequence: TGTGCCAGCAGCCAACACAGGGAGACTTACAATGAGCAGTTCTTC. Amino acid sequence: CASSQHRETYNEQFF. The complete variable domain, with remaining parts taken from reference TRBV7-8 and TRBJ2-1, reads GAGVSQSPRYKVAKRGQDVALRCDPISGHVSLFWYQQALGQGPEFLTYFQNEAQLDKSGLPSDRFFAERPEGSVSTLKIQRTQQEDSAVYLCASSQHRETYNEQFFGPGTRLTVL.

This chain uses TRBV29-1 with TRBJ2-1; D perhaps matches TRBD1 (6 bases). Per germline, CDR1 SQVTM and CDR2 ANQGSEA. This CDR3 spans 15 amino acids. Trimming took 5 bases from V and 0 from J, leaving 14 bases between them. CDR3 residues: CSVPPTGFSYNEQFF. CDR3 sequence (DNA): TGCAGCGTTCCCCCGACAGGTTTCTCCTACAATGAGCAGTTCTTC.

This sequence joins TRBV20-1 and TRBJ2-2, with D tentatively TRBD1 or TRBD2 (5 bases each). In germline, CDR1 is DFQATT, CDR2 SNEGSKA (reference sequence). There are 15 residues in the CDR3. Deletions cut 6 bases from V and 5 bases from J, with 19 bases between. CDR3 sequence (DNA): TGCAGTGCCCTAGGGACGATAGATGGTACCGGGGAGCTGTTTTTT. Encoded protein: CSALGTIDGTGELFF.

This clonotype came up many times. The rearrangement joins TRBV11-1 to TRBJ2-3; 12 positions agree with TRBD2. CDR3 length equals 18 residues. The germline CDR1 and CDR2 sequences are SGHAT and FQDESV (reference sequence). J was trimmed by 4 bases and V by 4 bases; bases with no gene match: 12. For the CDR3, the DNA is TGTGCCAGCAGCTCGCCAAGGACTAGCGGGGACGCACCAGATACGCAGTATTTT. Translated: CASSSPRTSGDAPDTQYF.

A few counts support this clonotype. J is TRBJ2-7 and V is TRBV20-1, with 9 bases lining up with TRBD2. Germline CDR1 and CDR2: DFQATT and SNEGSKA (reference sequence). V trimming: 0 bases; J trimming: 4 bases; junction bases outside the gene matches: 4. The CDR3 has 14 residues. CDR3 in DNA: TGCAGTGCTAGAGAGCGGGGGGGCCGGTACGAGCAGTACTTC. Translation: CSARERGGRYEQYF.

The chain uses TRBV24-1 and TRBJ2-3; 7 bases align to TRBD2. The CDR3 runs 16 residues. J lost 3 bases, V lost 2 bases, and 7 bases had no gene match. Germline V gene sequence: CDR1 KGHDR, CDR2 SFDVKD. The CDR3 is CATSDWGGKSTDTQYF. CDR3 coding DNA: TGTGCCACCAGTGATTGGGGGGGGAAAAGTACAGATACGCAGTATTTT.

In DNA form, the CDR3 reads TGTGCCAGCAGAGGGGAGCAGGTGAACACCGGGGAGCTGTTTTTT. It translates to CASRGEQVNTGELFF. The chain uses TRBV2 and TRBJ2-2; TRBD1 or TRBD2 may be the D gene (5 bases each). Per germline, CDR1 SNHLY and CDR2 FYNNEI. The length of the CDR3 is 15 residues. The V gene lost 6 bases and the J gene lost 1 base, with 12 bases spanning the gap.

Only a few counts were recorded for this clonotype. J is TRBJ2-7 and V is TRBV12-3 or TRBV12-4; TRBD1 is a possible D gene (6 bases). The germline V and J ends were trimmed by 3 bases and 4 bases, with 13 bases remaining between them. The CDR3 runs to 14 residues. The CDR3 sequence is CASSFGGDGYEQYF. The CDR3 coding sequence is TGTGCCAGCAGTTTTGGGGGCGATGGGTACGAGCAGTACTTC.